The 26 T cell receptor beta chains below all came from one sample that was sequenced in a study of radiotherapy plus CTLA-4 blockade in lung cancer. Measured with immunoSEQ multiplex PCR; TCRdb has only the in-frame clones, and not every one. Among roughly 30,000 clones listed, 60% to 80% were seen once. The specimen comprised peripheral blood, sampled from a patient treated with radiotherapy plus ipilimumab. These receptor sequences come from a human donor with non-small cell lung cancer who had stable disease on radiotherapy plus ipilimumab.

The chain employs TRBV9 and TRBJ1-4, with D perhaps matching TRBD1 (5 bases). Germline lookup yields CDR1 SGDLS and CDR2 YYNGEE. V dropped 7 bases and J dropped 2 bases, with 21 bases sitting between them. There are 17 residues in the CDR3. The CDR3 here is CASGFSAGARTNEKLFF. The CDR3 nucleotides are TGTGCCAGCGGATTCTCCGCTGGGGCCAGGACTAATGAAAAACTGTTTTTT.

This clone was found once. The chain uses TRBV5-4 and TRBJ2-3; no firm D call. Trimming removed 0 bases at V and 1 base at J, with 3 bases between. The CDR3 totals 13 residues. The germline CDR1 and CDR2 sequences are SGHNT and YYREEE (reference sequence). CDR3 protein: CASSLEGTDTQYF. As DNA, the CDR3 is TGTGCCAGCAGCTTGGAGGGCACAGATACGCAGTATTTT.

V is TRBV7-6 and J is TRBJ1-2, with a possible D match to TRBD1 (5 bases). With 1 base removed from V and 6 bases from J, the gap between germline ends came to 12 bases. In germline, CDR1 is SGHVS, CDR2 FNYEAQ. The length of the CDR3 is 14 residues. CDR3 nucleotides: TGTGCCAGCAGCTTAGGGGGACGCGGTGATGGCTACACCTTC. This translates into CASSLGGRGDGYTF.

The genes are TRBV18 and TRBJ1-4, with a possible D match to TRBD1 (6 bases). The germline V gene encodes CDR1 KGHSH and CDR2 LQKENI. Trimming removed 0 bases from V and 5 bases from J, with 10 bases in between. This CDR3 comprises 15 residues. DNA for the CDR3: TGTGCCAGCTCACCACCGGGACACTCCAATGAAAAACTGTTTTTT. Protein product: CASSPPGHSNEKLFF. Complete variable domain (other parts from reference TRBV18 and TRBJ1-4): NAGVMQNPRHLVRRRGQEARLRCSPMKGHSHVYWYRQLPEEGLKFMVYLQKENIIDESGMPKERFSAEFPKEGPSILRIQQVVRGDSAAYFCASSPPGHSNEKLFFGSGTQLSVL.

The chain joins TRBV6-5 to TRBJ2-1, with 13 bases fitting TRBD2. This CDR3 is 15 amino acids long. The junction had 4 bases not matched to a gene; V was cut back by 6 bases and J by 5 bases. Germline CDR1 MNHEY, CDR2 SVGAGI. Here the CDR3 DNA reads TGTGCCAGCAGAAGAACTAGCGGGGGGGACAATGAGCAGTTCTTC. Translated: CASRRTSGGDNEQFF.

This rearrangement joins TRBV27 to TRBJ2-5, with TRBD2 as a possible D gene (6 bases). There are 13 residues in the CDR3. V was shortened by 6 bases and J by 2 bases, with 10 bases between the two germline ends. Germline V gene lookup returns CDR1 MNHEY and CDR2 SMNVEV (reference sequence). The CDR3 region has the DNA TGTGCCAGCAGAACCGGGACTCAAGAGACCCAGTACTTC. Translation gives CASRTGTQETQYF.

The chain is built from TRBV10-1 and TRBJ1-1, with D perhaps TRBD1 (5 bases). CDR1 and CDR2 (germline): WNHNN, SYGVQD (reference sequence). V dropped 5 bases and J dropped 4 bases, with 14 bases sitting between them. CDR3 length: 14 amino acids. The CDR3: CASSIGAPGTEAFF. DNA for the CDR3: TGCGCCAGCAGTATAGGGGCTCCGGGCACTGAAGCTTTCTTT.

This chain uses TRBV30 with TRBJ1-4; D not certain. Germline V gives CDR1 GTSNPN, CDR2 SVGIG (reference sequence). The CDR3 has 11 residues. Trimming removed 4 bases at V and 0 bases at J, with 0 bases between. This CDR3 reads CAWTTNEKLFF. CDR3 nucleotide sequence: TGTGCCTGGACAACTAATGAAAAACTGTTTTTT.

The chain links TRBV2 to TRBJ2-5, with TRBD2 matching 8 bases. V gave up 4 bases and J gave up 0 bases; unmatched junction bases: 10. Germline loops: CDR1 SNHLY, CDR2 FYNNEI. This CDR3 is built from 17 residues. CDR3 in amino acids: CASSGIGVAGYQETQYF. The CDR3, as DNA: TGTGCCAGCAGTGGGATCGGGGTAGCGGGGTACCAAGAGACCCAGTACTTC.

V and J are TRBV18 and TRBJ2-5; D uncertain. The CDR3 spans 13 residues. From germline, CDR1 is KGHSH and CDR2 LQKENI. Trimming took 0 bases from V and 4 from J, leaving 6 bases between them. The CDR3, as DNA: TGTGCCAGCTCACCACCCACTCGAGAGACCCAGTACTTC. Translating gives CASSPPTRETQYF.

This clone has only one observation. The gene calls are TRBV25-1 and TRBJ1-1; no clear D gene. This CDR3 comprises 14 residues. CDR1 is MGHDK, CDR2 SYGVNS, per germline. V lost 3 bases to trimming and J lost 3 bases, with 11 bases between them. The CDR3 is CASSDFQVDTEAFF. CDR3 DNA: TGTGCCAGCAGTGACTTCCAGGTTGACACTGAAGCTTTCTTT.

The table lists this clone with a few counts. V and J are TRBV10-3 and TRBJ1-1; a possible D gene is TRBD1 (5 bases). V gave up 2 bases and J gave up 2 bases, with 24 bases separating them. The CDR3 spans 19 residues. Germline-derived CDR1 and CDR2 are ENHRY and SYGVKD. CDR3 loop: CAISESPWRGRASNTEAFF. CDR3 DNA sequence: TGTGCCATCAGTGAGAGCCCGTGGCGGGGCAGGGCTAGTAACACTGAAGCTTTCTTT.

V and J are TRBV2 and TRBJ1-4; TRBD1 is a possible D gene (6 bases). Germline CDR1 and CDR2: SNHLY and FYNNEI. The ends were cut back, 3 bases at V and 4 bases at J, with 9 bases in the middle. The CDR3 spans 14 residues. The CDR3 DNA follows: TGTGCCAGCAGTGATGGACAGTTTAATGAAAAACTGTTTTTT. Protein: CASSDGQFNEKLFF.

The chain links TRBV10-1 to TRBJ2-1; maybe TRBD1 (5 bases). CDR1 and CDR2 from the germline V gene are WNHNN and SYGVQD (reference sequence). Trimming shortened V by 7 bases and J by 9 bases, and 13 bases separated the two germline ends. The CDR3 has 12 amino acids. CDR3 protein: CASTQGDGEQFF. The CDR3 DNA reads TGCGCCAGCACCCAGGGTGATGGTGAGCAGTTCTTC.

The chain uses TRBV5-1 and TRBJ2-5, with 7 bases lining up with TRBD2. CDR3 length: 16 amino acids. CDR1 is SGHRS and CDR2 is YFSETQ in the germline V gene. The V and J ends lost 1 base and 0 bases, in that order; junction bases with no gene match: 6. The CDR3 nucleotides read TGCGCCAGCAGCTTGATCGGCGGGGGAAACCAAGAGACCCAGTACTTC. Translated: CASSLIGGGNQETQYF.

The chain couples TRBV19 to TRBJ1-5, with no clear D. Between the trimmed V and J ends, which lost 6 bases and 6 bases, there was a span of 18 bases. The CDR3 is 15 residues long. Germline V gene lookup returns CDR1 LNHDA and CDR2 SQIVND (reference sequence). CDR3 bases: TGTGCCAGTAGCGAGGGTTCTTCCAGGTCTCAGCCCCAGCATTTT. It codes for CASSEGSSRSQPQHF. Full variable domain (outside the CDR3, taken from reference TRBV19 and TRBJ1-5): DGGITQSPKYLFRKEGQNVTLSCEQNLNHDAMYWYRQDPGQGLRLIYYSQIVNDFQKGDIAEGYSVSREKKESFPLTVTSAQKNPTAFYLCASSEGSSRSQPQHFGDGTRLSIL.

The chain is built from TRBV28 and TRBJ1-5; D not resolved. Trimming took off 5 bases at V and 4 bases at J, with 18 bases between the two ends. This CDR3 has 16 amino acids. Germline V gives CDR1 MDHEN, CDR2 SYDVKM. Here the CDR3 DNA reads TGTGCCAGCAGTCGCCCGCGAGGAACTCAAAATCAGCCCCAGCATTTT. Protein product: CASSRPRGTQNQPQHF.

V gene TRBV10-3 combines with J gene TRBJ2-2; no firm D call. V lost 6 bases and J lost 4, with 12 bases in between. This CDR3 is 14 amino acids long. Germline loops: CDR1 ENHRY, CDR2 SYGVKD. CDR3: CAISPPQSTGELFF. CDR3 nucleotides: TGTGCCATCAGCCCCCCACAGTCCACCGGGGAGCTGTTTTTT.

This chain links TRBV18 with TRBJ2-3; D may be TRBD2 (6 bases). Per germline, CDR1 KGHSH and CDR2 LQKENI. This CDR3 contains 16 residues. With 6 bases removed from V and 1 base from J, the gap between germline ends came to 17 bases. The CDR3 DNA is TGTGCCAGCTCCCTCCGGGACCGACTAGGCACAGATACGCAGTATTTT. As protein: CASSLRDRLGTDTQYF.

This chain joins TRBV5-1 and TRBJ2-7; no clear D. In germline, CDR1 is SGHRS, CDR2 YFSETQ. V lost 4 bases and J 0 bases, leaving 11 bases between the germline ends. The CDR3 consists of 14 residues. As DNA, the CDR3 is TGCGCCAGCAGCGGGCGGCAGCTCTCCTACGAGCAGTACTTC. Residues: CASSGRQLSYEQYF.

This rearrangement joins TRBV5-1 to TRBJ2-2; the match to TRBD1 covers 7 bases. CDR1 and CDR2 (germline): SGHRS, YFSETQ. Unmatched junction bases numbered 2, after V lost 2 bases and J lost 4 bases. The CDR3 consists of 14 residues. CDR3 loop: CASSLTGVTGELFF. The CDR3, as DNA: TGCGCCAGCAGCTTAACAGGGGTCACCGGGGAGCTGTTTTTT. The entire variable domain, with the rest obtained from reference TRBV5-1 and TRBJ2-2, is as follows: KAGVTQTPRYLIKTRGQQVTLSCSPISGHRSVSWYQQTPGQGLQFLFEYFSETQRNKGNFPGRFSGRQFSNSRSEMNVSTLELGDSALYLCASSLTGVTGELFFGEGSRLTVL.

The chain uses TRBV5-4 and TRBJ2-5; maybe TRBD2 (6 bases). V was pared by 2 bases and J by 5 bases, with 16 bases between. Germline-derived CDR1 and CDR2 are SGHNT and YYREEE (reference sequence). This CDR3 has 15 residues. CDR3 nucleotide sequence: TGTGCCAGCAGCTTACGGGGGAAGATTGGGGAGACCCAGTACTTC. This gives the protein CASSLRGKIGETQYF.

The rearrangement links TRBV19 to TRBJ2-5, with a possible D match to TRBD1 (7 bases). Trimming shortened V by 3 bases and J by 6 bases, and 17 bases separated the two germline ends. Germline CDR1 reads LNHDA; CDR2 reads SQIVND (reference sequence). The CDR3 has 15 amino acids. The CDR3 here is CASSMTGPGEKTQYF. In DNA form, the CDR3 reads TGTGCCAGTAGTATGACAGGGCCGGGGGAAAAGACCCAGTACTTC.

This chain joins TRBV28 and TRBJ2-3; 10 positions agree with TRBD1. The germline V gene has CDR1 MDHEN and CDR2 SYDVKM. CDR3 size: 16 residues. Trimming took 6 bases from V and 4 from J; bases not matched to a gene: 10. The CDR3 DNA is TGTGCCAGCAGCTCTTCCGGGACAGGGGTTTCAGATACGCAGTATTTT. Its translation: CASSSSGTGVSDTQYF.

The CDR3 DNA sequence: TGCGCCAGCAGTCCCAGGCCCTGGGAATATGGCTACACCTTC. Translated: CASSPRPWEYGYTF. V gene TRBV10-2 combines with J gene TRBJ1-2; D unclear. The CDR3 length is 14 residues. V shed 5 bases and J shed 5 bases, with 15 bases lying between them. Germline values: CDR1 WSHSY, CDR2 SAAADI.

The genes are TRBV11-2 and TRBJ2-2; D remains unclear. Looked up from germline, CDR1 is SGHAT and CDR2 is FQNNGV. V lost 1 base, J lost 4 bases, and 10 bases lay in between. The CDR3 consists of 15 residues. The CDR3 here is CASSLGTHFTGELFF. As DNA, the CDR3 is TGTGCCAGCAGCTTAGGGACCCACTTCACCGGGGAGCTGTTTTTT.